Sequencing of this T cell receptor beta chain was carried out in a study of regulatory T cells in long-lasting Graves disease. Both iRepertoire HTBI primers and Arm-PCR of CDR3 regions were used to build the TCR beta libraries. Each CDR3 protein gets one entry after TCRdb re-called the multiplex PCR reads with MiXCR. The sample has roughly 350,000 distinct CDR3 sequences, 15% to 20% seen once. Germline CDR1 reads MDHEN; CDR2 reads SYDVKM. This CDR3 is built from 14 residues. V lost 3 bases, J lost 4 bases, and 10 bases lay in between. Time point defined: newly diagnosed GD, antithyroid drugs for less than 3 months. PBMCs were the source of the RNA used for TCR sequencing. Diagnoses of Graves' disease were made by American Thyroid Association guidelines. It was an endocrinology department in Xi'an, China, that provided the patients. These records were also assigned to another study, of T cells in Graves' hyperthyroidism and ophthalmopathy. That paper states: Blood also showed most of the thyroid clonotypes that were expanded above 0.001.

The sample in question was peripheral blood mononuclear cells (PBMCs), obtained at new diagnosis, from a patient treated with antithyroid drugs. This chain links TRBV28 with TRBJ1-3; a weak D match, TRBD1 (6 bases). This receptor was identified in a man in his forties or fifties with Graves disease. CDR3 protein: CASSFQGLGNTIYF. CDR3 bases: TGTGCCAGCAGTTTCCAGGGGCTGGGAAACACCATATATTTT.